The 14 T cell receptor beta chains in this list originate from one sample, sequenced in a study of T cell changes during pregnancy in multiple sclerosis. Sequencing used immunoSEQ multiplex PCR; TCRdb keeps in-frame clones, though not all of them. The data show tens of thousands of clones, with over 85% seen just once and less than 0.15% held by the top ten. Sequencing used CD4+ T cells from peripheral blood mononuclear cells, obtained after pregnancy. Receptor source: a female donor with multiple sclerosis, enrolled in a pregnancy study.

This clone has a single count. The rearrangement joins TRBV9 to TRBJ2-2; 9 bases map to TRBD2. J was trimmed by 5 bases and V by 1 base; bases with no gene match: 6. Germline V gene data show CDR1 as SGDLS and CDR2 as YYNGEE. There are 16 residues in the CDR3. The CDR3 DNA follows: TGTGCCAGCAGCGTAAGGGCTAGCGGGATAACCGGGGAGCTGTTTTTT. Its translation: CASSVRASGITGELFF.

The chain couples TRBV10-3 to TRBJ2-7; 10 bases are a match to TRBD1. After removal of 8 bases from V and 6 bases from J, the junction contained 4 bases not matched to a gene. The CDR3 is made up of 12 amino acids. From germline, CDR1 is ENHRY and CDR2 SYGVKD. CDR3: CAIRDRGSEQYF. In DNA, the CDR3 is TGTGCCATCCGGGACAGGGGTTCCGAGCAGTACTTC.

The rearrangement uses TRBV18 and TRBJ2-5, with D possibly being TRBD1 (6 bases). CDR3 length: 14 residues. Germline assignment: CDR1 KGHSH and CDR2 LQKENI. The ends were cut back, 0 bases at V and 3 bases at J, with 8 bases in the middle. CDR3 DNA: TGTGCCAGCTCACCACCGGGGGCTGAAGAGACCCAGTACTTC. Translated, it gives CASSPPGAEETQYF.

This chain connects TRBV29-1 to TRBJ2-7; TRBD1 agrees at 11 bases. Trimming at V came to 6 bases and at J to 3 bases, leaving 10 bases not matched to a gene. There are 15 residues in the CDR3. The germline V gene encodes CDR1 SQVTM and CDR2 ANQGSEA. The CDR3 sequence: CSVAGGTGGIYEQYF. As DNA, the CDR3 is TGCAGCGTCGCCGGGGGGACAGGGGGAATCTACGAGCAGTACTTC.

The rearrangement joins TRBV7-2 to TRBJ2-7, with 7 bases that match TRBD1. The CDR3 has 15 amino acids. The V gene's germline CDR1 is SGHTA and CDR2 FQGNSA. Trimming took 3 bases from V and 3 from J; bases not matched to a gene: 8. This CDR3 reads CASSFRGSLHYEQYF. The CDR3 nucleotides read TGTGCCAGCAGCTTCAGGGGGAGTCTCCACTACGAGCAGTACTTC.

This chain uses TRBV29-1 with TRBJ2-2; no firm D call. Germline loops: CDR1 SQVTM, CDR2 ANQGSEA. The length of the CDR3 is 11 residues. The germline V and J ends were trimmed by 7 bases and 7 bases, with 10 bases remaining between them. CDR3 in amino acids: CSGLVVGELFF. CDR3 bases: TGCAGCGGCCTAGTAGTCGGGGAGCTGTTTTTT.

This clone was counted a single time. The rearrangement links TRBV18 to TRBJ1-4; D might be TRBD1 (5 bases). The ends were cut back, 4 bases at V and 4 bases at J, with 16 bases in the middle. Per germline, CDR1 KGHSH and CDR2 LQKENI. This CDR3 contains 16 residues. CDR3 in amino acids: CASSQTGQGLNEKLFF. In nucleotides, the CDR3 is TGTGCCAGCTCACAAACCGGACAAGGCCTTAATGAAAAACTGTTTTTT.

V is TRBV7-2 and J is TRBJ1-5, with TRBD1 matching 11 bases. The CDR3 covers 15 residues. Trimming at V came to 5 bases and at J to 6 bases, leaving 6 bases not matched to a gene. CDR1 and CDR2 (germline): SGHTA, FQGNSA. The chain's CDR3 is CASSPRTGGTQPQHF. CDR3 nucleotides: TGTGCCAGCAGCCCTCGGACAGGGGGCACTCAGCCCCAGCATTTT.

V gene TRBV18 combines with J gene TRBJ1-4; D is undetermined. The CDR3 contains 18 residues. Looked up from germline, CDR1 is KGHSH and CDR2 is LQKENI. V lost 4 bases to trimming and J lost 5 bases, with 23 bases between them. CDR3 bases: TGTGCCAGCTCACACTACTCGCCCCTCCGCCCCGTAAATGAAAAACTGTTTTTT. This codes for CASSHYSPLRPVNEKLFF.

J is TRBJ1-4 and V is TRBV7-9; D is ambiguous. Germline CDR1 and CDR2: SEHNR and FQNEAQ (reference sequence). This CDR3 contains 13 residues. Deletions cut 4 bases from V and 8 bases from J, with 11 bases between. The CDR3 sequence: CASSSVSGEKLFF. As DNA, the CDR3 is TGTGCCAGCAGCTCAGTGAGCGGGGAAAAACTGTTTTTT.

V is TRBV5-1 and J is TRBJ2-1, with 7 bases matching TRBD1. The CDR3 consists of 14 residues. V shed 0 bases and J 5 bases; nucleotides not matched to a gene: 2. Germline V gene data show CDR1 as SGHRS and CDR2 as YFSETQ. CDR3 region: CASSLATGNNEQFF. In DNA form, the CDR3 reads TGCGCCAGCAGCTTGGCGACAGGGAACAATGAGCAGTTCTTC. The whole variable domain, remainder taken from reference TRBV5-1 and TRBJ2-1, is KAGVTQTPRYLIKTRGQQVTLSCSPISGHRSVSWYQQTPGQGLQFLFEYFSETQRNKGNFPGRFSGRQFSNSRSEMNVSTLELGDSALYLCASSLATGNNEQFFGPGTRLTVL.

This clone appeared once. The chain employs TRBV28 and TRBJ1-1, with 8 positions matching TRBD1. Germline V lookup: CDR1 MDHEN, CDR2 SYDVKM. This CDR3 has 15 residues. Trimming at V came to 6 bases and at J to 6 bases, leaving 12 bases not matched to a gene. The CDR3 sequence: CASSPTGGPVAEAFF. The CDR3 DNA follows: TGTGCCAGCAGCCCTACAGGGGGGCCCGTCGCTGAAGCTTTCTTT. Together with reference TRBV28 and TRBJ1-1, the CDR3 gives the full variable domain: DVKVTQSSRYLVKRTGEKVFLECVQDMDHENMFWYRQDPGLGLRLIYFSYDVKMKEKGDIPEGYSVSREKKERFSLILESASTNQTSMYLCASSPTGGPVAEAFFGQGTRLTVV.

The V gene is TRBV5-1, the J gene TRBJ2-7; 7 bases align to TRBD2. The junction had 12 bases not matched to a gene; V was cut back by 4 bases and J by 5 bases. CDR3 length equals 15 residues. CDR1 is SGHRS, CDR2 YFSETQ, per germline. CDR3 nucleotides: TGCGCCAGCAGCCCCGCCCCGGGACTAAGAAACGAGCAGTACTTC. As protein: CASSPAPGLRNEQYF.

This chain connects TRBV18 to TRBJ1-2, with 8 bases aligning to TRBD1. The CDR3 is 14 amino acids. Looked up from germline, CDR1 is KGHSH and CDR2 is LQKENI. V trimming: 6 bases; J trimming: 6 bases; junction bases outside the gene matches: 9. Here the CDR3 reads CASSDRGVVDGYTF. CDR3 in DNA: TGTGCCAGCTCCGACAGGGGAGTTGTCGATGGCTACACCTTC.